The 15 T cell receptor beta chains given below trace back to one sample, sequenced in a study of monozygotic twins with inflammatory bowel disease (dated by TCRdb to about 2019). Preparation of the library involved 5' RACE. Instrument used: Illumina HiSeq 2500. Reprocessed by TCRdb, the reads give a single entry per CDR3 protein sequence, without DNA. This sample's records show more than 350,000 distinct CDR3 sequences. The ten largest clones take up roughly 2.2% of the sample. The sample was blood. The receptors come from a human donor with ulcerative colitis or Crohn's disease, or a healthy co-twin of an affected twin (not recorded which).

The V call is TRBV4-1, the J call TRBJ2-1; the TCRdb D gene call, TRBD1, has no DNA to confirm it. The CDR3 consists of 16 residues. Germline values: CDR1 MGHRA, CDR2 YSYEKL. CDR3: CASSPLRVGGTDEQFF.

The chain links TRBV29-1 to TRBJ1-2; the D call of TRBD1 rests on TCRdb alone, since no DNA is present to check it. Germline assignment: CDR1 SQVTM and CDR2 ANQGSEA. The CDR3 covers 12 residues. The CDR3 loop is CSAGDRTSGYTF.

This chain connects TRBV7-2 to TRBJ1-5. This CDR3 region has 14 residues. Per the germline V gene, CDR1 is SGHTA and CDR2 is FQGNSA. CDR3 region: CASSFDGKDQPQHF.

CDR3 region: CAWSVPGQGYSPLHF. This sequence joins TRBV30 and TRBJ1-6; TCRdb indicates TRBD1, and absent DNA this call remains unverified. Looked up from germline, CDR1 is GTSNPN and CDR2 is SVGIG (reference sequence). CDR3 size: 15 residues.

The chain uses TRBV3-1 and TRBJ2-3. Germline values: CDR1 LGHDT, CDR2 YNNKEL (reference sequence). There are 13 residues in the CDR3. This chain's CDR3 is CASSQYSTDTQYF.

This sequence joins TRBV28 and TRBJ1-5; TCRdb's D gene call, TRBD1, goes unchecked for lack of DNA. The CDR3 sequence is 14 residues long. The germline V gene has CDR1 MDHEN and CDR2 SYDVKM. The CDR3 sequence: CASSFGGNGQPQHF.

The chain recombines TRBV13 with TRBJ1-6. The CDR3 consists of 18 residues. Per germline, CDR1 PRHDT and CDR2 FYEKMQ (reference sequence). CDR3 sequence reads: CASSLGGQGRRNNSPLHF.

The J gene is TRBJ2-1, the V gene TRBV11-2; no DNA is available, so the TRBD2 call from TCRdb remains unchecked. The germline gives CDR1 SGHAT, CDR2 FQNNGV. This CDR3 has 17 residues. The CDR3 protein is CASSFRLAGGKYNEQFF.

V gene TRBV5-1 combines with J gene TRBJ1-5. Looked up from germline, CDR1 is SGHRS and CDR2 is YFSETQ. The CDR3 is 13 residues long. CDR3 sequence: CASSLSPNQPQHF.

CDR3 amino acids: CASSMDRGLGYTF. V is TRBV19 and J is TRBJ1-2; no DNA is available, so the TRBD1 call from TCRdb remains unchecked. Germline CDR1 LNHDA, CDR2 SQIVND (reference sequence). The CDR3 totals 13 residues.

J is TRBJ1-5 and V is TRBV6-2 or TRBV6-3; TCRdb's D gene call, TRBD1, goes unchecked for lack of DNA. Per the germline V gene, CDR1 is MNHEY and CDR2 is SVGEGT. This CDR3 spans 15 amino acids. The CDR3 spells CASSGGGLGYQPQHF.

The rearrangement links TRBV5-6 to TRBJ2-7. This CDR3 is 13 amino acids long. CDR1 and CDR2 (germline): SGHDT, YYEEEE. The CDR3 region is CASSSITTNEQYF.

V is TRBV6-5 and J is TRBJ1-5; TCRdb names TRBD1, which stays unverified in the absence of DNA. CDR1 and CDR2 from the germline V gene are MNHEY and SVGAGI. The CDR3 runs to 17 residues. The chain's CDR3 is CASSYSTPGRTNQPQHF.

The chain joins TRBV12-3 or TRBV12-4 to TRBJ2-4; TCRdb's D gene call, TRBD1, goes unchecked for lack of DNA. CDR3 length: 13 amino acids. The CDR3 loop is CASSWTGPIPQYF.

This chain connects TRBV28 to TRBJ1-1; absent DNA, TCRdb's TRBD1 call cannot be checked. Germline V CDR1 and CDR2: MDHEN, SYDVKM. CDR3 size: 15 residues. The CDR3 region is CASSFTGTGGAEAFF.